This TCR beta chain was recovered during a study of cytomegalovirus exposure and HLA in healthy donors. Study summary: When 350 to 400 donors were genotyped, approximately 80% of them were found to fall in the Caucasian-associated ancestry cluster.

This PCR relied on a set of 60 Vbeta primers and 13 Jbeta primers. Data came from immunoSEQ multiplex PCR; TCRdb stores just in-frame clones and leaves some out. The sample lists about 110,000 clones; roughly three quarters were seen once. The CDR3 runs to 12 residues. The germline CDR1 and CDR2 sequences are GTSNPN and SVGIG (reference sequence). Trimming left V 4 bases short and J 0 bases short, with 6 bases between. V gene TRBV30 combines with J gene TRBJ1-1; no reliable D call. The receptor's source is a man aged 30 to 39 in good health and CMV-seropositive. Sequenced: PBMCs. The DNA for the CDR3 is TGTGCCTGGACCCTTATGAACACTGAAGCTTTCTTT. This encodes CAWTLMNTEAFF.